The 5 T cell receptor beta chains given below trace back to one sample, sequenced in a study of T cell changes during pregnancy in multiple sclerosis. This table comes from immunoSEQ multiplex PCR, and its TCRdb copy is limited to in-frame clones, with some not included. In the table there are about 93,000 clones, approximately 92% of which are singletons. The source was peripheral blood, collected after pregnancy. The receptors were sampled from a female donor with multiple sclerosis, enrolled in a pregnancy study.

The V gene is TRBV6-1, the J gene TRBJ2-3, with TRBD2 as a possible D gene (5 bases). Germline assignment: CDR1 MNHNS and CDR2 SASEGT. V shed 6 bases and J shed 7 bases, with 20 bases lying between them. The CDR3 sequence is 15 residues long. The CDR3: CASSQDGISIHTQYF. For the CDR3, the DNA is TGTGCCAGCAGCCAGGACGGGATTAGCATACATACGCAGTATTTT.

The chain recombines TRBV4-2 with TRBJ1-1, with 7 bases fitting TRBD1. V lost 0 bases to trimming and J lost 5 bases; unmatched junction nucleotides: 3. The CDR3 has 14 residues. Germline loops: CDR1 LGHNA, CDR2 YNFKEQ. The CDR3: CASSQEAGGTEAFF. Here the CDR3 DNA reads TGTGCCAGCAGCCAAGAGGCAGGGGGGACTGAAGCTTTCTTT.

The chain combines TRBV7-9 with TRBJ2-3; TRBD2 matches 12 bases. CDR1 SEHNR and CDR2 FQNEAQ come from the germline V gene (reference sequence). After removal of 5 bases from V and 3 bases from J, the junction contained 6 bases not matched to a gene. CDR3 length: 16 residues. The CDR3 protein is CASSSLAGGPTDTQYF. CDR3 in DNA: TGTGCCAGCAGCAGCCTAGCGGGAGGGCCGACAGATACGCAGTATTTT.

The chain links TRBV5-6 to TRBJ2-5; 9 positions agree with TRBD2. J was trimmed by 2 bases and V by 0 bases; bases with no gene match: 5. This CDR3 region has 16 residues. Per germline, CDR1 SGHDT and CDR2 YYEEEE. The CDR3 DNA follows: TGTGCCAGCAGCTTGGCTAGCGGGGTGGGGCAAGAGACCCAGTACTTC. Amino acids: CASSLASGVGQETQYF.

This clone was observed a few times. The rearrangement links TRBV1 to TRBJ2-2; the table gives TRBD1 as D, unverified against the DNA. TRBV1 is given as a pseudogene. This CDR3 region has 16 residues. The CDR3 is CTSSQDCHRRTGELFF. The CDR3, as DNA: TGCACCAGCAGCCAAGACTGTCACAGGAGAACCGGGGAGCTGTTTTTT.